The rows below give T cell receptor beta chains drawn from one sample of a study of cytomegalovirus exposure and HLA in healthy donors. The assay was immunoSEQ multiplex PCR, and TCRdb's table has in-frame clones only and misses some. The sample includes about 240,000 clones, about 86% of them seen just once. The sample was PBMCs. The receptors derive from a woman aged 55-69 years in good health and CMV-seropositive. The CDR3 runs from the conserved cysteine through the conserved F or W. The order of the fields is V gene, J gene, D gene, clone size, CDR3 protein, CDR3 DNA. A D gene is named only where the DNA matches it firmly. Not all rows give a size; the values are once, few, many and, for expanded clones, a class.

>TRBV10-1|TRBJ1-2|TRBD1|.
CASSPMGQGIGYTF
TGCGCCAGCAGTCCGATGGGACAGGGAATTGGCTACACCTTC
>TRBV9|TRBJ2-1|.|.
CASSVGAEQFF
TGTGCCAGCAGCGTGGGGGCAGAGCAGTTCTTC
>TRBV2|TRBJ2-7|TRBD2|.
CASSTFTGGRYEQYF
TGTGCCAGCAGTACCTTTACGGGAGGCCGTTACGAGCAGTACTTC
>TRBV2|TRBJ2-7|.|.
CASGGDRVYEQYF
TGTGCCAGCGGAGGGGACAGAGTCTACGAGCAGTACTTC
>TRBV10-3|TRBJ2-7|TRBD1|.
CAIRDRTYEQYF
TGTGCCATCCGGGACAGAACCTACGAGCAGTACTTC
>TRBV18|TRBJ2-1|TRBD2|.
CASSQGLAVYSYNEQFF
TGTGCCAGCTCACAGGGGCTAGCGGTCTACTCCTACAATGAGCAGTTCTTC
>TRBV28|TRBJ2-7|TRBD2|.
CASCVGGGRNSYEQYF
TGTGCCAGCTGCGTGGGGGGAGGGAGGAACTCCTACGAGCAGTACTTC
>TRBV6-5|TRBJ2-3|.|.
CASSLLGAGTDTQYF
TGTGCCAGCAGCCTACTTGGGGCAGGCACAGATACGCAGTATTTT
>TRBV5-4|TRBJ2-5|.|few
CASSLGRQETQYF
TGTGCCAGCAGCTTGGGGCGGCAAGAGACCCAGTACTTC
>TRBV18|TRBJ1-2|TRBD1|.
CASSPLKRTGDGYTF
TGTGCCAGCTCACCACTGAAAAGGACAGGGGACGGCTACACCTTC
>TRBV6-1|TRBJ2-1|.|.
CASTLVFREQFF
TGTGCCAGCACCCTTGTATTCAGAGAGCAGTTCTTC
>TRBV5-4|TRBJ2-7|.|.
CASSLGASSSYEQYF
TGTGCCAGCAGCTTGGGGGCGTCGAGCTCCTACGAGCAGTACTTC
>TRBV2|TRBJ1-5|TRBD1|.
CASTTGPQPQHF
TGTGCCAGCACGACAGGGCCTCAGCCCCAGCATTTT
>TRBV27|TRBJ2-1|.|once
CASTQGSGGYNEQFF
TGTGCCAGCACCCAGGGATCAGGAGGGTACAATGAGCAGTTCTTC
>TRBV9|TRBJ2-2|TRBD1|.
CASSAQRTGTGPGELFF
TGTGCCAGCAGCGCCCAAAGGACAGGGACCGGACCCGGGGAGCTGTTTTTT
>TRBV28|TRBJ2-1|.|.
CASSRPGNNEQFF
TGTGCCAGCAGCCGTCCGGGGAACAATGAGCAGTTCTTC
>TRBV14|TRBJ2-2|.|.
CASSQDLGGQTNTGELFF
TGTGCCAGCAGCCAAGACTTAGGGGGACAAACGAACACCGGGGAGCTGTTTTTT
>TRBV28|TRBJ1-4|.|.
CASSLDYGREKLFF
TGTGCCAGCAGTTTGGACTACGGGAGAGAAAAACTGTTTTTT
>TRBV6-1|TRBJ2-1|TRBD2|.
CASSEGGSGRVNPFF
TGTGCCAGCAGTGAAGGGGGTAGCGGGAGAGTAAATCCGTTCTTC
>TRBV7-9|TRBJ1-2|TRBD1|.
CASSQGGGNFGYTF
TGTGCCAGCAGCCAAGGGGGCGGGAATTTTGGCTACACCTTC
>TRBV5-1|TRBJ2-5|TRBD1|.
CASSSTGEQTQYF
TGCGCCAGCAGCTCCACAGGGGAGCAGACCCAGTACTTC
>TRBV5-4|TRBJ2-3|TRBD2|.
CASSYHSGSSTDTQYF
TGTGCCAGCAGCTACCATAGCGGGAGTAGTACAGATACGCAGTATTTT
>TRBV5-4|TRBJ1-1|.|.
CASSLKGVRTEAFF
TGTGCCAGCAGCTTGAAAGGGGTAAGGACTGAAGCTTTCTTT
>TRBV14|TRBJ1-1|TRBD1|.
CASSLWTGNEAFF
TGTGCCAGCAGCCTCTGGACAGGGAATGAAGCTTTCTTT
>TRBV4-2|TRBJ2-1|TRBD2|.
CASSQEELKLAVYNEQFF
TGTGCCAGCAGCCAAGAAGAGCTAAAACTAGCGGTATACAATGAGCAGTTCTTC
>TRBV18|TRBJ1-4|.|.
CASARGGAKEKLFF
TGTGCCAGCGCCCGTGGGGGGGCGAAGGAAAAACTGTTTTTT
>TRBV6-6|TRBJ2-3|TRBD1|.
CASSYSDRTSSDTQYF
TGTGCCAGCAGTTACTCGGACAGGACGTCGTCGGATACGCAGTATTTT
>TRBV5-4|TRBJ2-1|.|.
CASSPTKGDPGRRSYNEQFF
TGTGCCAGCAGCCCGACTAAGGGGGACCCCGGGAGGAGATCCTACAATGAGCAGTTCTTC
>TRBV5-6|TRBJ1-1|.|.
CASSLIYTEAFF
TGTGCCAGCAGCTTAATCTACACTGAAGCTTTCTTT
>TRBV5-1|TRBJ2-7|.|.
CASSARGATYEQYF
TGCGCCAGCAGCGCTCGGGGGGCAACCTACGAGCAGTACTTC
>TRBV30|TRBJ1-5|TRBD1|.
CAWSGGTGGSNQPQHF
TGTGCCTGGAGTGGGGGGACAGGGGGTAGCAATCAGCCCCAGCATTTT
>TRBV5-1|TRBJ2-1|TRBD2|.
CASSFGSGRAREQFF
TGCGCCAGCAGCTTTGGGAGCGGGAGGGCCAGGGAGCAGTTCTTC
>TRBV5-6|TRBJ1-5|TRBD1|.
CASSRTGRSNQPQHF
TGTGCCAGCAGCAGGACAGGGCGTAGCAATCAGCCCCAGCATTTT
>TRBV4-1|TRBJ2-7|TRBD1|few
CASSHLGTGGYEQYF
TGCGCCAGCAGCCACCTCGGGACAGGGGGATACGAGCAGTACTTC
>TRBV7-9|TRBJ2-5|TRBD2|.
CASSLNRGLAGPGGETQYF
TGTGCCAGCAGCTTGAATCGAGGACTAGCGGGCCCGGGTGGGGAGACCCAGTACTTC
>TRBV5-1|TRBJ2-3|TRBD1|.
CASSSGTVSTDTQYF
TGCGCCAGCAGCTCCGGGACAGTAAGCACAGATACGCAGTATTTT
>TRBV19|TRBJ1-2|.|.
CASKPQGGIGYTF
TGTGCCAGTAAACCGCAGGGCGGGATTGGCTACACCTTC
>TRBV2|TRBJ2-2|.|.
CASRGGTAHGELFF
TGTGCCAGCAGAGGCGGGACAGCGCACGGGGAGCTGTTTTTT
>TRBV29-1|TRBJ1-2|.|few
CSVEGTATTYYGYTF
TGCAGCGTTGAAGGGACAGCGACCACTTACTATGGCTACACCTTC
>TRBV5-1|TRBJ2-5|.|.
CASTPGVARNQETQYF
TGCGCCAGCACCCCGGGGGTAGCGAGGAACCAAGAGACCCAGTACTTC
>TRBV18|TRBJ2-5|.|.
CASSLEIEETQYF
TGTGCCAGCTCACTCGAGATCGAGGAGACCCAGTACTTC
>TRBV4-1|TRBJ2-1|TRBD2|.
CASSQASGSSYNEQFF
TGCGCCAGCAGCCAAGCTAGCGGGAGCTCCTACAATGAGCAGTTCTTC
>TRBV19|TRBJ2-1|TRBD1|.
CASSMGQGLGQFF
TGTGCCAGTAGTATGGGACAGGGGTTGGGGCAGTTCTTC
>TRBV5-1|TRBJ2-5|.|.
CASMGAETQYF
TGCGCCAGCATGGGGGCCGAGACCCAGTACTTC
>TRBV7-2|TRBJ1-2|TRBD1|.
CASSYRTGPNYGYTF
TGTGCCAGCAGCTATCGGACAGGTCCCAATTATGGCTACACCTTC
>TRBV7-2|TRBJ2-1|.|once
CASSLSGLKFF
TGTGCCAGCAGCTTAAGCGGACTCAAGTTCTTC
>TRBV5-1|TRBJ2-2|TRBD2|.
CASSLGGAGVTGELFF
TGCGCCAGCAGCTTGGGAGGAGCGGGGGTCACCGGGGAGCTGTTTTTT
>TRBV28|TRBJ1-2|TRBD1|.
CASSTRQGLDTF
TGTGCCAGCAGTACTCGACAGGGTTTGGACACCTTC
>TRBV18|TRBJ1-5|.|.
CASSQGSGQPQHF
TGTGCCAGCTCCCAGGGGTCAGGTCAGCCCCAGCATTTT
>TRBV4-1|TRBJ2-3|.|.
CASSQRRDASTDTQYF
TGCGCCAGCAGCCAGCGGCGGGACGCAAGCACAGATACGCAGTATTTT
>TRBV30|TRBJ1-1|.|.
CAWSVRDRAFF
TGTGCCTGGAGTGTGAGGGATCGGGCTTTCTTT
>TRBV6-5|TRBJ2-7|.|.
CASRSSYEQYF
TGTGCCAGCAGGTCTTCCTACGAGCAGTACTTC
>TRBV7-3|TRBJ2-2|.|.
CASSWRAGELFF
TGTGCCAGCAGCTGGAGAGCCGGGGAGCTGTTTTTT
>TRBV7-8|TRBJ2-7|TRBD2|.
CASRLAGGLEQYF
TGTGCCAGCCGACTAGCGGGAGGGCTCGAGCAGTACTTC
>TRBV28|TRBJ1-5|.|few
CASSLSGGLGSIDQPQHF
TGTGCCAGCAGTTTATCGGGGGGTCTGGGTTCGATTGATCAGCCCCAGCATTTT
>TRBV11-2|TRBJ1-2|.|.
CASSLDSNYGYTF
TGTGCCAGCAGCTTAGATAGTAACTATGGCTACACCTTC
>TRBV5-1|TRBJ2-3|.|.
CASSFLAPSTDTQYF
TGCGCCAGCAGCTTTCTAGCACCTAGCACAGATACGCAGTATTTT
>TRBV6-5|TRBJ1-3|.|few
CASSYLGSGNTIYF
TGTGCCAGCAGTTACCTAGGCTCTGGAAACACCATATATTTT
>TRBV5-1|TRBJ2-7|.|.
CASSLEADFYEQYF
TGCGCCAGCAGCTTGGAGGCGGATTTCTACGAGCAGTACTTC
>TRBV28|TRBJ2-2|TRBD2|.
CASSLPVGSGFTGELFF
TGTGCCAGCAGTTTACCAGTAGGTAGCGGGTTCACCGGGGAGCTGTTTTTT